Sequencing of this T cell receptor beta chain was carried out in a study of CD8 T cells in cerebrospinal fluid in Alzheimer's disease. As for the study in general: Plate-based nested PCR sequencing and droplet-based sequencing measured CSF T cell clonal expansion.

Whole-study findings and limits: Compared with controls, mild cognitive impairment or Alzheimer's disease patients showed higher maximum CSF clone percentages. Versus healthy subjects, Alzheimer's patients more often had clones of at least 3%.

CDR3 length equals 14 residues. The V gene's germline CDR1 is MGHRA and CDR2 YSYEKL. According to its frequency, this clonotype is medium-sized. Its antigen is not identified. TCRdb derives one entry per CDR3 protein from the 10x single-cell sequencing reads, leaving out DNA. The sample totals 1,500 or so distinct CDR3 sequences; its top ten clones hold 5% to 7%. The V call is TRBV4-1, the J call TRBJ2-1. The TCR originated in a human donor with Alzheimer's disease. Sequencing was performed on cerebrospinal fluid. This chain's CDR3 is CASSQARRDFEQFF.